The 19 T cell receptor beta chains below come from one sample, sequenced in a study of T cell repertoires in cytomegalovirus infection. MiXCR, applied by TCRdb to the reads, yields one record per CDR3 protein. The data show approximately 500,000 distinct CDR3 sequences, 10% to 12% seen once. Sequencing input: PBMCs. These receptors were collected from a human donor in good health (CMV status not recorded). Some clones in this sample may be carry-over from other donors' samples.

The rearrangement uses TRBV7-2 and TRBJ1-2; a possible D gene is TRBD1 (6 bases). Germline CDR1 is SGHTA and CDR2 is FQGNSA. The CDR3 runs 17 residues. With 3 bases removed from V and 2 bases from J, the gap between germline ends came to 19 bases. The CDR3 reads CASSLLGGTGENYGYTF. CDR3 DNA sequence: TGTGCCAGCAGCTTGCTGGGGGGCACTGGTGAGAACTATGGCTACACCTTC.

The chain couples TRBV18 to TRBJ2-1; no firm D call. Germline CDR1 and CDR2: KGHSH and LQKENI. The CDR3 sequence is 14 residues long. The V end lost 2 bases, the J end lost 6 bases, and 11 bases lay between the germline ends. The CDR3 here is CASSPFGDLNEQFF. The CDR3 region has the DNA TGTGCCAGCTCACCATTCGGAGACCTCAATGAGCAGTTCTTC.

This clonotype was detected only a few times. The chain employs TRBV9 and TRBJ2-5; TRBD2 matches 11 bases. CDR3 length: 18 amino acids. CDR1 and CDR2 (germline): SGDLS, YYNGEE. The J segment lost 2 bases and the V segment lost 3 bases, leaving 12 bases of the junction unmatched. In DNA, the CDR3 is TGTGCCAGCAGCGAGGGACTAGCGGCCACCGCGAGTCAAGAGACCCAGTACTTC. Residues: CASSEGLAATASQETQYF.

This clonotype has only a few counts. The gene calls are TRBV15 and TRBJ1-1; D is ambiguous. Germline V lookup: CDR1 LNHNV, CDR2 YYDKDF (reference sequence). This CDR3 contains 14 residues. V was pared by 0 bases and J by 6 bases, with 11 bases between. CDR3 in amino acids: CATSRESGIPEAFF. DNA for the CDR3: TGTGCCACCAGCAGAGAGTCGGGGATACCTGAAGCTTTCTTT.

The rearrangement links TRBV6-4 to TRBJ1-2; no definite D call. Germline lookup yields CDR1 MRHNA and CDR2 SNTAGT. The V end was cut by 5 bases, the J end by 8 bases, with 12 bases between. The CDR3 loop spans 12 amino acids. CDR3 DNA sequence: TGTGCCAGCAGTTCAGGCGTCGGGGGCTACACCTTC. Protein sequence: CASSSGVGGYTF.

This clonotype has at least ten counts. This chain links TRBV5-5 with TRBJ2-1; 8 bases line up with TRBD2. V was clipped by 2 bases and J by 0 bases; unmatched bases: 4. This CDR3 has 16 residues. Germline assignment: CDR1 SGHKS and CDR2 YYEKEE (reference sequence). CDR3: CASSFKRETSYNEQFF. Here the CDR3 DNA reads TGTGCCAGCAGCTTCAAGCGGGAGACCTCCTACAATGAGCAGTTCTTC.

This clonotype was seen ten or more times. CDR3 loop: CASTLALEQYF. The CDR3, as DNA: TGTGCCAGCACTTTGGCTCTCGAGCAGTACTTC. The chain has TRBV2 and TRBJ2-7; no definite D call. The CDR3 runs to 11 residues. Germline V CDR1 and CDR2: SNHLY, FYNNEI. V shed 7 bases and J shed 6 bases, with 10 bases lying between them.

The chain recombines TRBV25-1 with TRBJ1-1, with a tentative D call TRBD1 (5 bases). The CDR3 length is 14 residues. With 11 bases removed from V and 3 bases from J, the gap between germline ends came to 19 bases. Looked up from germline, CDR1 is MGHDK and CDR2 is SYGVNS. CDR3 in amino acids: CASSSSRGDTEAFF. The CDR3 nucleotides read TGTGCCTCCAGCTCGAGTCGGGGGGACACTGAAGCTTTCTTT.

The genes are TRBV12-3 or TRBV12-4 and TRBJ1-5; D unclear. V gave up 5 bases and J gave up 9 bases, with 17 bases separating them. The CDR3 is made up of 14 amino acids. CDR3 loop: CASSPWRERTPQHF. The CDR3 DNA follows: TGTGCCAGCAGTCCTTGGAGAGAGAGGACGCCCCAGCATTTT.

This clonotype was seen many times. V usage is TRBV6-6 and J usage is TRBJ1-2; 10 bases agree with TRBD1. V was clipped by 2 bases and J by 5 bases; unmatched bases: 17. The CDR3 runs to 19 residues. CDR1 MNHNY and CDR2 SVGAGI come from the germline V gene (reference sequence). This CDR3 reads CASSYPTSGQGGFMYGYTF. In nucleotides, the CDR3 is TGTGCCAGCAGTTACCCTACCTCCGGACAGGGGGGGTTTATGTATGGCTACACCTTC.

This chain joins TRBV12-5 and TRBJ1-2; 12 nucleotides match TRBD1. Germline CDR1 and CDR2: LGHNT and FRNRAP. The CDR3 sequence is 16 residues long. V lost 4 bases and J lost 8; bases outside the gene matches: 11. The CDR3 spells CASGWGQGAQSSGYTF. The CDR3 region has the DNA TGTGCTAGTGGTTGGGGACAGGGGGCTCAATCGTCGGGCTACACCTTC.

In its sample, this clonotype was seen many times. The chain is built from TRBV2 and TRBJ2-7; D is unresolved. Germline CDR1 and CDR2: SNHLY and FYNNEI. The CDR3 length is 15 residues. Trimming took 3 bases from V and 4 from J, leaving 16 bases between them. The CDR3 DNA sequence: TGTGCCAGCAGTGAGGGCGGCCCCTCCCTTTACGAGCAGTACTTC. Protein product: CASSEGGPSLYEQYF.

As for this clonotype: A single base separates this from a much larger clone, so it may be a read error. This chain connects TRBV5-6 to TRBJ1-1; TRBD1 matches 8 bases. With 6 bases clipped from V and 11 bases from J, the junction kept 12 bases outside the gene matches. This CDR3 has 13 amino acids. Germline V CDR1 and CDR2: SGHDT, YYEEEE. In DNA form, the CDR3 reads TGTGCCAGCACCTTTGGGCACAGGGGGAAGGCTTTCTTT. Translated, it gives CASTFGHRGKAFF.

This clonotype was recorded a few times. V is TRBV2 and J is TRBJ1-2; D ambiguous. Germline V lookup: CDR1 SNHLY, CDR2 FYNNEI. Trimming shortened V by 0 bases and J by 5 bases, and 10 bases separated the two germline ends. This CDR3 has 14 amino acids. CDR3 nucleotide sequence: TGTGCCAGCAGTGAAGCGCGGGAACTTTATGGCTACACCTTC. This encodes CASSEARELYGYTF.

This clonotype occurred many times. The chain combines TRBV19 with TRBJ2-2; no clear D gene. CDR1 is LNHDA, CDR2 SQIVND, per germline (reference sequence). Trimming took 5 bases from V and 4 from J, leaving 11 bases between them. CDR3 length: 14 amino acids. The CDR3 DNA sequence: TGTGCCAGTAGTGCCTTGGGGTTCACCGGGGAGCTGTTTTTT. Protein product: CASSALGFTGELFF. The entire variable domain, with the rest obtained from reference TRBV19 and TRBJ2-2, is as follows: DGGITQSPKYLFRKEGQNVTLSCEQNLNHDAMYWYRQDPGQGLRLIYYSQIVNDFQKGDIAEGYSVSREKKESFPLTVTSAQKNPTAFYLCASSALGFTGELFFGEGSRLTVL.

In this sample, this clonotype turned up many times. CDR3 sequence reads: CASSLGTGTADTQYF. CDR3 in DNA: TGTGCCAGCAGCCTTGGAACAGGGACCGCAGATACGCAGTATTTT. The rearrangement uses TRBV5-6 and TRBJ2-3; D is perhaps TRBD1 (6 bases). Germline lookup yields CDR1 SGHDT and CDR2 YYEEEE. V shed 4 bases and J shed 4 bases, with 16 bases lying between them. The CDR3 has 15 residues.

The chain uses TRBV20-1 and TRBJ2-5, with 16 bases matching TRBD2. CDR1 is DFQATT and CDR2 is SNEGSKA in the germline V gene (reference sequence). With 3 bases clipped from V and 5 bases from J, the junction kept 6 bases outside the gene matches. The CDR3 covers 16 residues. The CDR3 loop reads CSARGLAGGPGETQYF. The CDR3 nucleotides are TGCAGTGCTAGGGGACTAGCGGGGGGGCCGGGCGAGACCCAGTACTTC.

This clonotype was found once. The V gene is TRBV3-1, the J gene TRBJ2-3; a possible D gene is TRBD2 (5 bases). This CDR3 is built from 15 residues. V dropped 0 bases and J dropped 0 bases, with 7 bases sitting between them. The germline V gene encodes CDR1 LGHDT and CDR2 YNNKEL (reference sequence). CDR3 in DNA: TGTGCCAGCAGCCAAGAAGGCGGGAGCACAGATACGCAGTATTTT. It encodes CASSQEGGSTDTQYF.

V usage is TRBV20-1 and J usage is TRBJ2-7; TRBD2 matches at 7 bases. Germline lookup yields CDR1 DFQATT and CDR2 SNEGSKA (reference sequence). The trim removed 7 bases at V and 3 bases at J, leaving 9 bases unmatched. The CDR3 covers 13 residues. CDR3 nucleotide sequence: TGCAGTGGTTTGGGGGGGGTCCTCTACGAGCAGTACTTC. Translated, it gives CSGLGGVLYEQYF.